These 7 T cell receptor beta chains share one sample of origin, sequenced in a study of PD-L1 blockade in urothelial cancer. Sequenced by immunoSEQ multiplex PCR; TCRdb stores in-frame clones only, minus some. The sample has fewer than 130,000 clones; roughly 88% are singletons. The specimen comprised PBMCs, sampled around atezolizumab (anti-PD-L1) treatment. Receptors were obtained from a man aged 50-60 years with urothelial cancer.

This clone was counted at least ten times. The genes are TRBV9 and TRBJ1-2, with D possibly matching TRBD1 (6 bases). Germline values: CDR1 SGDLS, CDR2 YYNGEE. The CDR3 runs 15 residues. Trimming removed 4 bases from V and 4 bases from J, with 17 bases in between. The CDR3 protein is CASSPRQDESYGYTF. As DNA, the CDR3 is TGTGCCAGCAGCCCCCGACAGGATGAGTCCTATGGCTACACCTTC.

This clone was counted between two and nine times. This rearrangement joins TRBV18 to TRBJ2-1, with D maybe TRBD2 (6 bases). Trimming cost V 3 bases and J 0 bases, with 15 bases left between them. The CDR3 has 17 amino acids. Germline V CDR1 and CDR2: KGHSH, LQKENI. CDR3 sequence: CASSPGSVGSSYNEQFF. The CDR3, as DNA: TGTGCCAGCTCACCGGGTTCCGTCGGGAGCTCCTACAATGAGCAGTTCTTC.

As DNA, the CDR3 is TGTGCCAGCAGTTATGGGGTTGGACAGGAAAGATACGAGCAGTACTTC. Its protein product is CASSYGVGQERYEQYF. The chain links TRBV6-6 to TRBJ2-7; 7 nucleotides align to TRBD1. The germline CDR1 and CDR2 sequences are MNHNY and SVGAGI (reference sequence). Trimming cost V 3 bases and J 4 bases; bases outside gene matches: 12. The CDR3 length is 16 residues.

This sequence joins TRBV28 and TRBJ2-3; 12 bases agree with TRBD2. Per the germline V gene, CDR1 is MDHEN and CDR2 is SYDVKM. With 4 bases clipped from V and 6 bases from J, the junction kept 5 bases outside the gene matches. The CDR3 loop spans 15 amino acids. The CDR3 DNA follows: TGTGCCAGCAGTTCTCTAGCGGGAGGGCGGGATACGCAGTATTTT. Translation gives CASSSLAGGRDTQYF.

This clone was counted a single time. This rearrangement joins TRBV19 to TRBJ2-1; 10 nucleotides align to TRBD2. From germline, CDR1 is LNHDA and CDR2 SQIVND (reference sequence). V gave up 10 bases and J gave up 8 bases; unmatched junction bases: 11. The CDR3 has 14 amino acids. This chain's CDR3 is CATSVLAGVYEQFF. The DNA for the CDR3 is TGTGCCACCTCCGTTCTAGCGGGAGTCTATGAGCAGTTCTTC.

The rearrangement joins TRBV28 to TRBJ1-5; D is perhaps TRBD1 (6 bases). Trimming cost V 10 bases and J 3 bases, with 19 bases left between them. CDR3 length: 15 residues. The germline CDR1 and CDR2 sequences are MDHEN and SYDVKM. CDR3 coding DNA: TGTGCCACCCTTGGGGAGGGGGGCCACAATCAGCCCCAGCATTTT. This gives the protein CATLGEGGHNQPQHF.

V gene TRBV19 combines with J gene TRBJ1-2; TRBD1 might be the D (5 bases). The CDR3 consists of 14 residues. Trimming stripped 0 bases from V and 4 bases from J, with 9 bases between. The germline V gene encodes CDR1 LNHDA and CDR2 SQIVND (reference sequence). CDR3 in DNA: TGTGCCAGTAGTATAGATCGGGGGACCTATGGCTACACCTTC. It encodes CASSIDRGTYGYTF.